What follows are 11 T cell receptor beta chains derived from one specimen sequenced in a study of cytomegalovirus exposure and HLA in healthy donors. The study ran its PCR with 60 Vbeta and 13 Jbeta primers. Only in-frame clones appear in the TCRdb table, and some are missing; sequencing was by immunoSEQ multiplex PCR. The data hold fewer than 200,000 clones, with about 72% observed a single time. Sequencing was done on a sample of PBMCs. These TCRs come from a man younger than 45 in good health and CMV-seropositive.

The rearrangement joins TRBV9 to TRBJ1-1, with no clear D. CDR1 and CDR2 (germline): SGDLS, YYNGEE. The V end lost 5 bases, the J end lost 0 bases, and 14 bases lay between the germline ends. CDR3 size: 15 residues. In DNA form, the CDR3 reads TGTGCCAGCAGGGCGGTGGAGAGTATGAACACTGAAGCTTTCTTT. Translating it yields CASRAVESMNTEAFF.

In this sample, this clone turned up a few times. This rearrangement joins TRBV5-1 to TRBJ1-1; TRBD1 is a possible D gene (5 bases). Trimming stripped 1 base from V and 6 bases from J, with 22 bases between. Germline values: CDR1 SGHRS, CDR2 YFSETQ. The CDR3 totals 17 residues. Here the CDR3 reads CASSLIWQAGTNAEAFF. For the CDR3, the DNA is TGCGCCAGCAGCTTGATATGGCAGGCGGGGACTAATGCTGAAGCTTTCTTT.

The chain carries TRBV5-4 and TRBJ2-5; 8 positions agree with TRBD2. Trimming removed 3 bases from V and 5 bases from J; junction bases left unmatched: 12. The V gene's germline CDR1 is SGHNT and CDR2 YYREEE (reference sequence). The length of the CDR3 is 16 residues. The chain's CDR3 is CASSWGGAGGPETQYF. The CDR3 DNA reads as TGTGCCAGCAGCTGGGGGGGGGCGGGGGGCCCGGAGACCCAGTACTTC.

V gene TRBV6-1 combines with J gene TRBJ1-2; TRBD1 is a possible D gene (5 bases). The CDR3 sequence is 13 residues long. Germline V gene sequence: CDR1 MNHNS, CDR2 SASEGT. V gave up 8 bases and J gave up 3 bases, with 13 bases separating them. In DNA form, the CDR3 reads TGTGCCAGCCGGGAGGGGCCTCACTATGGCTACACCTTC. It encodes CASREGPHYGYTF.

In this sample, this clone turned up once. J is TRBJ2-5 and V is TRBV5-4; weak D call: TRBD2 (5 bases). This CDR3 comprises 14 residues. Looked up from germline, CDR1 is SGHNT and CDR2 is YYREEE (reference sequence). Trimming pared 4 bases from V and 3 bases from J, leaving 13 bases between. In nucleotides, the CDR3 is TGTGCCAGCAGCGGTTCCTACGGGGAAGAGACCCAGTACTTC. Protein: CASSGSYGEETQYF.

This clone was counted a few times. J is TRBJ2-2 and V is TRBV25-1, with 7 bases that match TRBD1. Trimming removed 4 bases from V and 4 bases from J; junction bases left unmatched: 3. The CDR3 runs 14 residues. Germline CDR1 is MGHDK and CDR2 is SYGVNS. The CDR3 spells CASSVPGGTGELFF. DNA for the CDR3: TGTGCCAGCAGTGTTCCAGGGGGCACCGGGGAGCTGTTTTTT.

The chain has TRBV6-1 and TRBJ1-5; 8 bases agree with TRBD1. The CDR3 runs 14 residues. Germline V lookup: CDR1 MNHNS, CDR2 SASEGT. The V gene end was trimmed by 5 bases and the J gene end by 2 bases; junction bases not matched to a gene: 2. In DNA, the CDR3 is TGTGCCAGCAGTTCGGGACAGGGCAATCAGCCCCAGCATTTT. As protein: CASSSGQGNQPQHF.

This sequence joins TRBV28 and TRBJ2-2, with a possible D match to TRBD1 (6 bases). The CDR3 runs 15 residues. V dropped 5 bases and J dropped 7 bases, with 17 bases sitting between them. Germline CDR1 and CDR2: MDHEN and SYDVKM. The CDR3 coding sequence is TGTGCCAGCAGTCCCCGGTGGGGGCGCATCGGGGAGCTGTTTTTT. Translated: CASSPRWGRIGELFF.

This chain connects TRBV4-3 to TRBJ2-7; 9 nucleotides agree with TRBD2. This CDR3 is 17 amino acids long. Germline V lookup: CDR1 LGHNA, CDR2 YSLEER. V lost 0 bases, J lost 6 bases, and 12 bases stayed unmatched. The CDR3 bases are TGCGCCAGCAGCCAAGATCAGGCTAGCGGGGCTTCTGGCGAGCAGTACTTC. Protein product: CASSQDQASGASGEQYF.

This clone was seen only once. V usage is TRBV4-3 and J usage is TRBJ2-7; 9 bases fit TRBD2. CDR3 length equals 15 residues. Trimming at V came to 4 bases and at J to 6 bases, leaving 10 bases not matched to a gene. Germline V gives CDR1 LGHNA, CDR2 YSLEER. Here the CDR3 reads CASSPAPLAGSEQYF. DNA of the CDR3: TGCGCCAGCAGCCCCGCGCCCCTAGCGGGGTCCGAGCAGTACTTC.

The chain combines TRBV7-8 with TRBJ1-1; D unclear. Germline loops: CDR1 SGHVS, CDR2 FQNEAQ. The ends were cut back, 5 bases at V and 1 base at J, with 11 bases in the middle. CDR3 size: 14 residues. In nucleotides, the CDR3 is TGTGCCAGCAGCATGAGGGTAGCGAACACTGAAGCTTTCTTT. It specifies CASSMRVANTEAFF.